This TCR beta chain was sequenced in a study of OX40 agonist ivuxolimab in advanced cancers. Study-level background: Ivuxolimab, which targeted the costimulatory receptor OX40 (CD134), was an agonistic, fully human IgG2 monoclonal antibody. Patients were allowed to have had prior anti-PD-1, anti-PD-L1 or anti-CTLA-4 therapy, and about 40% of the dose-escalation patients had been treated with checkpoint inhibitors. Intravenous ivuxolimab was administered to patients every 2 weeks at six dose levels: 0.01, 0.1, 0.3, 1.5, 3 and 10 mg/kg. Partial responses were achieved by three dose-escalation patients, of whom one had hepatocellular carcinoma and two had cutaneous melanoma. In the dose-escalation cohort, around four fifths of patients were male, and the mean age was approximately 64 years, with a range of roughly 20 to 85. Of the 50 to 55 patients in dose escalation, some 20 had hepatocellular carcinoma, some 15 had melanoma, 9 had renal cell carcinoma and 9 had head and neck cancer. The paper reports the monotherapy dose-escalation portion (N of about 50 patients) of the phase I ivuxolimab trial. Peripheral TCRbeta sequencing was intended to test whether TCR sequence diversity was altered and clonal T-cell expansion was caused by ivuxolimab.

Broad study findings and their caveats: In the 0.1-3.0 mg/kg groups, partial responders had among the lowest normalized peripheral clonal expansion, particularly in CD8+ T cells. At doses of 0.1 to 3.0 mg/kg, clonal expansion of both CD4+ and CD8+ T cells in blood was seen between baseline and week 6. Low levels of normalized T-cell clonal expansion were also seen in some nonresponding patients. After ivuxolimab, CD8+ T cells had more expanded clones than CD4+ T cells on average. Antigen specificity was not determined for the clonally expanded peripheral T cells.

CDR1 and CDR2 are drawn from the germline V gene: SGHRS, YFSETQ. V was cut back by 3 bases and J by 3 bases, leaving a gap of 15 bases between them. The CDR3 spans 15 residues, from the cysteine through the phenylalanine. The sequence is cut down to CDR3 DNA, 45 bases in frame from base 1. Patients with a history of autoimmune disease or receiving systemic immunosuppression were excluded from the trial. Peripheral blood for TCR sequencing was drawn from every dose cohort at baseline, at cycle 4 day 1 and at cycle 7 day 1. Samples were obtained from an open-label, multicenter, first-in-human phase I dose-escalation trial of ivuxolimab. Adults with locally advanced or metastatic melanoma, renal cell carcinoma, hepatocellular carcinoma or head and neck squamous cell carcinoma were enrolled in the trial. CD4+ and CD8+ T cells were sorted separately from peripheral blood before TCR sequencing. For sequencing of the TCRbeta CDR3 region, genomic DNA was extracted from the sorted cells. The immunoSEQ Assay was used to sequence the TCRbeta CDR3 regions. TCRdb's version of the immuneACCESS table is confined to in-frame rearrangements and falls short of the full clone set. An unresolved V gene accounts for under half of the shortfall where checked; the remainder is of unknown origin. The sample includes 55,000 to 70,000 clones, with 85% observed a single time. The biggest ten clones account for 4% to 6% of the sample.

Comment on this clone: Its antigen is currently not known. Base qualities are missing; no much larger clone stands one base away.

This sequence originates from an adult with an advanced solid tumor such as melanoma, head and neck, liver or kidney cancer. Recombination joined TRBV5-1 with TRBJ1-1, with the D gene uncertain. Sample: CD4+ or CD8+ T cells sorted from blood, taken in a trial of the OX40 agonist ivuxolimab. In nucleotide form, the sequence is TGCGCCAGCAGCTCAAGCGTAAGGACGGACACTGAAGCTTTCTTT. This gives the protein CASSSSVRTDTEAFF.